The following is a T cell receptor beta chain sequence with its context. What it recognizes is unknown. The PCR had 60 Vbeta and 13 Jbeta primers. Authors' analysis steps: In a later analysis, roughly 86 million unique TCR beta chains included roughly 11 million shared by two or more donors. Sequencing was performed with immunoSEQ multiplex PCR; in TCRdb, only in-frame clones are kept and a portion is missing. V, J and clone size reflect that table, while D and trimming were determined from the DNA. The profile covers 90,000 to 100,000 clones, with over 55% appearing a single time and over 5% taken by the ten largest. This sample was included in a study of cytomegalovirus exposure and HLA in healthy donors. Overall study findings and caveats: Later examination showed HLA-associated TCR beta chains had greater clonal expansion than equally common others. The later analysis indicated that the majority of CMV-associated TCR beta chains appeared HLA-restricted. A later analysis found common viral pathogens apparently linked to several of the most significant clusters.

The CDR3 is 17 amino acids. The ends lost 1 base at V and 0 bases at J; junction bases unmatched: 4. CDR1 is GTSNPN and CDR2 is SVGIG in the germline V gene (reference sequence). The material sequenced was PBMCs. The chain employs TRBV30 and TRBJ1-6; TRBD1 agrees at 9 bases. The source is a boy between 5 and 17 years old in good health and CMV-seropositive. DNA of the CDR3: TGTGCCTGGAGTGGGACAGGGGCCCCCTCCTATAATTCACCCCTCCACTTT. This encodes CAWSGTGAPSYNSPLHF.